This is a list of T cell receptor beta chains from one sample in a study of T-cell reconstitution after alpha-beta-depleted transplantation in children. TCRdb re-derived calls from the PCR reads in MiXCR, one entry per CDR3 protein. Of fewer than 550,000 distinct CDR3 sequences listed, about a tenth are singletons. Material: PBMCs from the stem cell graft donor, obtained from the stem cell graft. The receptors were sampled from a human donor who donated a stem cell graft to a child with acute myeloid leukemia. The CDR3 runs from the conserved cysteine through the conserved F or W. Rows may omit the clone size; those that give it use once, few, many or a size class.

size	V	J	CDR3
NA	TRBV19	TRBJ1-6	CASKSRANNSPLHF
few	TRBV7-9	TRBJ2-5	CASSPRLLDRVVQTQYF
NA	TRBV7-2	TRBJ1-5	CASSLGLGQINQPQHF
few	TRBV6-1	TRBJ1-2	CASSEGGTGADGYTF
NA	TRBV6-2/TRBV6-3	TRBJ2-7	CASSPRVGTYEQYF
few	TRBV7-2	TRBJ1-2	CASSLDGGQGLYGYTF
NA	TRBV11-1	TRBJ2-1	CASSPPRAIGPQYNEQFF
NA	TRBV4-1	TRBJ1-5	CASSQSGTVSNQPQHF
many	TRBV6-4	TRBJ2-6	CASSEGGSSSGANVLTF
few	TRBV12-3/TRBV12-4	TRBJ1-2	CASRDRPYGYTF
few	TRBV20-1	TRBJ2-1	CSARDWASGRSVNEQFF
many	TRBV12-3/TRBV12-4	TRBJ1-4	CASSSSGTEKLFF
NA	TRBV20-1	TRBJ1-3	CSASSRRAGDIYF
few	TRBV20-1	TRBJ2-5	CSAILWSGGETQYF
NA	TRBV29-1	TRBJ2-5	CSVAVLAAQETQYF
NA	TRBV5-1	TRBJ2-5	CASSSAGVETQYF
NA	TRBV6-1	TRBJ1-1	CASSEYERIEAFF
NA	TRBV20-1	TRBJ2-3	CSAARLAAAFDTQYF
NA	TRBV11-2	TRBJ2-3	CASSLSHKDTQYF
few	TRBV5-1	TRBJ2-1	CASSFLEEQFF
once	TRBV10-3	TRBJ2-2	CAIRRTGATGELFF
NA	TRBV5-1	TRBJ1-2	CASSLGRSGGRNYGYTF
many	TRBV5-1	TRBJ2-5	CASSLLTGQETQYF
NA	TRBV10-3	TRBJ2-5	CAISERASGSAVAQYF